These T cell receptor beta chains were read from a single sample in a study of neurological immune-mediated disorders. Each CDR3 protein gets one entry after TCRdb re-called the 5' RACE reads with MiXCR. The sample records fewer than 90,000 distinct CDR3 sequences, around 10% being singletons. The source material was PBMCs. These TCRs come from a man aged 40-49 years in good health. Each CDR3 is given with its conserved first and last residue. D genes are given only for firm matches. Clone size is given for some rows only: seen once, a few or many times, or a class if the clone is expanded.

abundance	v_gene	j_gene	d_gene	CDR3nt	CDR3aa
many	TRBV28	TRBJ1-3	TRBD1	TGTGCCAGCAGCCTTGAGGAGGGACAGGGAAACACCATATATTTT	CASSLEEGQGNTIYF
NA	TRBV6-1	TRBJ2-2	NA	TGTGCCAGCAGTGAAAGAGGATACGGGGAGCTGTTTTTT	CASSERGYGELFF
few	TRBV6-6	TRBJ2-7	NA	TGTGCCAGGGATTCAAGGGTAGCCGAGCAGTACTTC	CARDSRVAEQYF
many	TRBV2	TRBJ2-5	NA	TGTGCCAGCAAAGAGGAAGCGGTGTACCAAGAGACCCAGTACTTC	CASKEEAVYQETQYF
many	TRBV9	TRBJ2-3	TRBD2	TGTGCCAGCAGCGTAGCGGGGGGGCCGGATACGCAGTATTTT	CASSVAGGPDTQYF
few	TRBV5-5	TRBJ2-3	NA	TGTGCCAGCAGCTTTGACCAACCGGGAGATACGCAGTATTTT	CASSFDQPGDTQYF
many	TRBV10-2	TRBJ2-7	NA	TGCGCCAGCAGTGAGGCGGGGTTAGAATACGAGCAGTACTTC	CASSEAGLEYEQYF
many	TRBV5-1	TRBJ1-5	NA	TGCGCCAGCAGCTATCCGGACCCGAGCAATCAGCCCCAGCATTTT	CASSYPDPSNQPQHF
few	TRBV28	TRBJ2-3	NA	TGTGCCAGCAGTTTAAGGGGAGCTGATGGTACGCAGTATTTT	CASSLRGADGTQYF
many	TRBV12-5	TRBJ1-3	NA	TGTGCTAGTGGCTTAGGGGTCTCTGGAAACACCATATATTTT	CASGLGVSGNTIYF
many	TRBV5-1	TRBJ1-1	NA	TGCGCCAGCAGCCGGTCGGTGGTCGCTGAAGCTTTCTTT	CASSRSVVAEAFF
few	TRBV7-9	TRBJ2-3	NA	TGTGCCAGCAGCTTTTTAAGGGTGGATACGCAGTATTTT	CASSFLRVDTQYF
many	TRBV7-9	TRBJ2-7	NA	TGTGCCAGCAGCCATCCCGAGGACACTACCTACGAGCAGTACTTC	CASSHPEDTTYEQYF
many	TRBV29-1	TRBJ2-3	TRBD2	TGCAGCGGGACTGAAGGGACTAGCTCTGCAGATACGCAGTATTTT	CSGTEGTSSADTQYF
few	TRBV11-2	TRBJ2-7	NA	TGTGCCAGCAGACCACTGCGGCAGGTCCTCTACGAGCAGTACTTC	CASRPLRQVLYEQYF